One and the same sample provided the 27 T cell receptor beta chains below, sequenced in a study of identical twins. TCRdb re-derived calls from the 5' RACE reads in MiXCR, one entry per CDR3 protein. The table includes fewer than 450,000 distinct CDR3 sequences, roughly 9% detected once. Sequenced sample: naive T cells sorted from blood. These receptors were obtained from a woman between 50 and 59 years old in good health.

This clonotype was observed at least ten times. CDR3 amino acids: CASSQAPGTTNTGELFF. The CDR3 DNA follows: TGTGCCAGCAGCCAAGCCCCAGGGACAACGAACACCGGGGAGCTGTTTTTT. This chain connects TRBV14 to TRBJ2-2; tentative D call: TRBD1 (6 bases). The V end was cut by 1 base, the J end by 0 bases, with 12 bases between. Per the germline V gene, CDR1 is SGHDN and CDR2 is FVKESK. This CDR3 spans 17 amino acids.

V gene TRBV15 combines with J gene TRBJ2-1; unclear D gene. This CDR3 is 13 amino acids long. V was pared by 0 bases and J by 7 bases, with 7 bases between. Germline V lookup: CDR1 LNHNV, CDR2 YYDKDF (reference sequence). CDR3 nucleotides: TGTGCCACCAGCAGAGATGAACGGAATGAGCAGTTCTTC. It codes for CATSRDERNEQFF.

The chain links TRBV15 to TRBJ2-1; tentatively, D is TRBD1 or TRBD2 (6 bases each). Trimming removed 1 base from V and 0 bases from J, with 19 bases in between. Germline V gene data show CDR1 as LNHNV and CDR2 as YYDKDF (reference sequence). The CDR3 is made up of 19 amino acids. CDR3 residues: CATSRAYPGAFSSYNEQFF. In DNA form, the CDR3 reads TGTGCCACCAGCAGAGCCTACCCGGGGGCCTTCAGCTCCTACAATGAGCAGTTCTTC. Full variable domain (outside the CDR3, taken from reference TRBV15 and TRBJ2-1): DAMVIQNPRYQVTQFGKPVTLSCSQTLNHNVMYWYQQKSSQAPKLLFHYYDKDFNNEADTPDNFQSRRPNTSFCFLDIRSPGLGDTAMYLCATSRAYPGAFSSYNEQFFGPGTRLTVL.

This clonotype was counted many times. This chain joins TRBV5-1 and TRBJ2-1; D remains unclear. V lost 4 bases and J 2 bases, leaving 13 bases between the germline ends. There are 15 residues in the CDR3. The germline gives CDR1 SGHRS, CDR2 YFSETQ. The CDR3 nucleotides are TGCGCCAGCAGCCCGGGCGGATCCGCCTACAATGAGCAGTTCTTC. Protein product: CASSPGGSAYNEQFF.

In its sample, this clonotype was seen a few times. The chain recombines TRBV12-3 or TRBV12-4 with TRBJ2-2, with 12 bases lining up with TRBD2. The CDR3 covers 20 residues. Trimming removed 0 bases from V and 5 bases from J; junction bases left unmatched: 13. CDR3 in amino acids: CASSLALTSGRTPRTGELFF. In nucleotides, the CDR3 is TGTGCCAGCAGTTTAGCGCTTACTAGCGGGAGGACCCCCAGAACCGGGGAGCTGTTTTTT.

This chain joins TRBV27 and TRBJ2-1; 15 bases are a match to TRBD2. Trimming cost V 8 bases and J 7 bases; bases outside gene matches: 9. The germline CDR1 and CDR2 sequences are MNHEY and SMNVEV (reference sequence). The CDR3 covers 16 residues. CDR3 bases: TGTGCCAGCCGCACATTGGGACTAGCGGGAGGAAATGAGCAGTTCTTC. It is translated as CASRTLGLAGGNEQFF.

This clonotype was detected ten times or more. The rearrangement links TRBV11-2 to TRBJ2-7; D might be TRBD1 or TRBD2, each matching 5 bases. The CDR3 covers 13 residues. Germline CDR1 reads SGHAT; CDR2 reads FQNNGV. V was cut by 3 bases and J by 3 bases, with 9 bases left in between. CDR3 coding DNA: TGTGCCAGCAGCTTGGGACCAGTCTACGAGCAGTACGTC. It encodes CASSLGPVYEQYV.

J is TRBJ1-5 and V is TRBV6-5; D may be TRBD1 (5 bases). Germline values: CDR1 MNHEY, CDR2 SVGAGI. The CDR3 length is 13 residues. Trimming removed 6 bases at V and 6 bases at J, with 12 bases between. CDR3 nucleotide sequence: TGTGCCAGCAGCCTACAAGGGACTCAGCCCCAGCATTTT. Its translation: CASSLQGTQPQHF.

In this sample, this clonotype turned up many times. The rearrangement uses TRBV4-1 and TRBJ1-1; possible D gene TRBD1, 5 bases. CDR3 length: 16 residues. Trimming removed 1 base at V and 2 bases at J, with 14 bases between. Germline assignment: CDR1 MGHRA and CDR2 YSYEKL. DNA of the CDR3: TGCGCCAGCAGCCAAGGTCAGGGTAAGCTCAACACTGAAGCTTTCTTT. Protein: CASSQGQGKLNTEAFF.

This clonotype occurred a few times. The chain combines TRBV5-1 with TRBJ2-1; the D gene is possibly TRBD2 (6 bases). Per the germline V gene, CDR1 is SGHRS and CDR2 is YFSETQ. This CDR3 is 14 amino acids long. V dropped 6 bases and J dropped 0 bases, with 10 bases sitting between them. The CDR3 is CASNGGDSYNEQFF. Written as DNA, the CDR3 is TGCGCCAGCAATGGCGGGGACTCCTACAATGAGCAGTTCTTC.

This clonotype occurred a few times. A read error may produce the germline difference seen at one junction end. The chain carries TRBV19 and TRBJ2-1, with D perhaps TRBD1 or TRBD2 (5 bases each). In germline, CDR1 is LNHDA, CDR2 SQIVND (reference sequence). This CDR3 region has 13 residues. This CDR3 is CATSPGRFNDQFF. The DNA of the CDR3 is TGTGCCACCTCACCGGGACGTTTCAATGATCAGTTCTTC.

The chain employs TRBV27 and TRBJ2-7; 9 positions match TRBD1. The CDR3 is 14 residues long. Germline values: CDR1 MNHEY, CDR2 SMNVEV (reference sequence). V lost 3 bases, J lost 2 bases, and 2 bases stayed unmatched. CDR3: CASSFRQGAYEQYV. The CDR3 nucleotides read TGTGCCAGCAGTTTTCGACAGGGGGCCTACGAGCAGTACGTC.

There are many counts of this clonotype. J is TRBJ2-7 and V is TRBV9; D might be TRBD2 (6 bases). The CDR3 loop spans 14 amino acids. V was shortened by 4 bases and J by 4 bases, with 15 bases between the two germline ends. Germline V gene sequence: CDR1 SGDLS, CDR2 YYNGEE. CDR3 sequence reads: CASSTREPGYEQYF. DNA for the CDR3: TGTGCCAGCAGCACCCGGGAGCCCGGATACGAGCAGTACTTC.

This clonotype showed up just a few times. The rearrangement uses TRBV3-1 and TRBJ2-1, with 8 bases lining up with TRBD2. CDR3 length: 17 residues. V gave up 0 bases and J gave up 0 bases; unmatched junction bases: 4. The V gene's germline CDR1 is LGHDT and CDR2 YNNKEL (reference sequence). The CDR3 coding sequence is TGTGCCAGCAGCCAAGAGGAGCGGGGGAGCTCCTACAATGAGCAGTTCTTC. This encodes CASSQEERGSSYNEQFF.

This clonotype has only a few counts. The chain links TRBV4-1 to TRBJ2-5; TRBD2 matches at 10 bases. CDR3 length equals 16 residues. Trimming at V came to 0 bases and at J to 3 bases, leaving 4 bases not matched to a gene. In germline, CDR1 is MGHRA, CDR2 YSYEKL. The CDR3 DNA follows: TGCGCCAGCAGCCAAGATGAGCTAGCGGGAGAAGAGACCCAGTACTTC. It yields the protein CASSQDELAGEETQYF.

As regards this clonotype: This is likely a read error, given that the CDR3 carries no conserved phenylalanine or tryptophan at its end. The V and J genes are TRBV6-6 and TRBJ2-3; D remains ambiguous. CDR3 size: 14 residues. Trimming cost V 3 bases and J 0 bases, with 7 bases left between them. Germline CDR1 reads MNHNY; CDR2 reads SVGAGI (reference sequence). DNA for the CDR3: TGTGCCAGCAGTTATAGTGCTAGCACAGATACGCAGTATTGT. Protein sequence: CASSYSASTDTQYC.

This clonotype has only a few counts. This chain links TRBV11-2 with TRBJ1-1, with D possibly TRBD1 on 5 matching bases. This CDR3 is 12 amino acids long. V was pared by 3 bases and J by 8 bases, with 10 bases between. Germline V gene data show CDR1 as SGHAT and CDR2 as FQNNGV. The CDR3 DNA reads TGTGCCAGCAGCTTCAGCGGGGACGAAGCTTTCTTT. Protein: CASSFSGDEAFF.

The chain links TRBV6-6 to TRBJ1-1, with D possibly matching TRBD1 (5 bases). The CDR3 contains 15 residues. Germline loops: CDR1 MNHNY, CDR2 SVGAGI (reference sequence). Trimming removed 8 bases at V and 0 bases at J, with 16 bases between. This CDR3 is CASALFGGVNTEAFF. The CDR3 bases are TGTGCCAGCGCCTTGTTTGGGGGGGTGAACACTGAAGCTTTCTTT.

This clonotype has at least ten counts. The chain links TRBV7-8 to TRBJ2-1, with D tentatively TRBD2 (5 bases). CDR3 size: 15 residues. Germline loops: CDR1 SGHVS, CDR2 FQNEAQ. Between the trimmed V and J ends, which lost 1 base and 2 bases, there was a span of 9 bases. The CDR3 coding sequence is TGTGCCAGCAGCTTAGACGGGAACACCTACAATGAGCAGTTCTTC. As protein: CASSLDGNTYNEQFF.

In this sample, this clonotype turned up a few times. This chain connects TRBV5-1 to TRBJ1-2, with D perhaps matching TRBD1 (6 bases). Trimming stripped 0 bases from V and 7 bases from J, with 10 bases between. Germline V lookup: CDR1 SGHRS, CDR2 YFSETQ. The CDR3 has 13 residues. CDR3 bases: TGCGCCAGCAGCTTGGAACAGGGTTTTGGCTACACCTTC. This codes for CASSLEQGFGYTF.

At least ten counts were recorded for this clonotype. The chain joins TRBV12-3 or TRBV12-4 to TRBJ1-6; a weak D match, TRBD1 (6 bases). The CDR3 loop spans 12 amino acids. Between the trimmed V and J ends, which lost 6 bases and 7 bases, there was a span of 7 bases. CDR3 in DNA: TGTGCCAGCAGGGACAGAAATTCACCCCTCCACTTT. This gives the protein CASRDRNSPLHF.

The CDR3 is CASSQGQGARNIQYF. The DNA for the CDR3 is TGCGCCAGCAGCCAGGGACAGGGGGCGAGAAACATTCAGTACTTC. This chain uses TRBV4-1 with TRBJ2-4; 12 nucleotides line up with TRBD1. The CDR3 spans 15 residues. CDR1 is MGHRA and CDR2 is YSYEKL in the germline V gene. Unmatched junction bases numbered 3, after V lost 3 bases and J lost 6 bases.

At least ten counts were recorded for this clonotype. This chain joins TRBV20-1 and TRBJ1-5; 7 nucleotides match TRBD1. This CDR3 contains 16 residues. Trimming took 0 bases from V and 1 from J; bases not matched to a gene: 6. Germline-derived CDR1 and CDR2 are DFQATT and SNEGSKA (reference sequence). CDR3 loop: CSARDSEGASNQPQHF. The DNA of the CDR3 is TGCAGTGCTAGAGATAGTGAGGGGGCAAGCAATCAGCCCCAGCATTTT.

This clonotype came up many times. The CDR3 DNA reads as TGCAGCGTACAGGGGGACGGTGGCTACACCTTC. As protein: CSVQGDGGYTF. V usage is TRBV29-1 and J usage is TRBJ1-2; TRBD1 aligns across 8 bases. With V trimmed by 6 bases and J by 7 bases, 4 bases remained unmatched. In germline, CDR1 is SQVTM, CDR2 ANQGSEA. This CDR3 comprises 11 residues.

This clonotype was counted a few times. CDR3 DNA sequence: TGTGCCAGCAGTGACTCGGGACAGGGAAACACCGGGGAGCTGTTTTTT. It translates to CASSDSGQGNTGELFF. The gene calls are TRBV6-4 and TRBJ2-2, with TRBD1 matching over 9 bases. Germline values: CDR1 MRHNA, CDR2 SNTAGT. This CDR3 has 16 residues. V trimming: 0 bases; J trimming: 2 bases; junction bases outside the gene matches: 1.

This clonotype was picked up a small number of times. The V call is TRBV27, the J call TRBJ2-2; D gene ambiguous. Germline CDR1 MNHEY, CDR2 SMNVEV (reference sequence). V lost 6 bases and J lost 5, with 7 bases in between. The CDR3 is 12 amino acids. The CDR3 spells CASSTWTGELFF. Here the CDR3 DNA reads TGTGCCAGCAGCACTTGGACCGGGGAGCTGTTTTTT.

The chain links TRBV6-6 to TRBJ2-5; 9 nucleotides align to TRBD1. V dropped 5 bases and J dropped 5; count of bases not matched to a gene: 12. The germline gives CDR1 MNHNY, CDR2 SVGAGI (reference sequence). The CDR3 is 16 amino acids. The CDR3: CASSPPGQGFGETQYF. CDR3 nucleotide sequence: TGTGCCAGCAGTCCTCCGGGACAGGGATTTGGCGAGACCCAGTACTTC.